A single sample is the source of the 30 T cell receptor beta chains below, sequenced in a study of response to subunit inactivated influenza vaccine. In TCRdb, the RT-PCR reads were re-called with MiXCR into one record per CDR3 protein. Among about 780,000 distinct CDR3 sequences listed, around 18% were seen once. The specimen was PBMCs from blood, collected roughly 5 days after vaccination. These receptors all stem from a man in his forties or fifties who received an inactivated influenza vaccine.

This chain joins TRBV11-2 and TRBJ2-7, with a weak D call TRBD2 (6 bases). Germline CDR1 and CDR2: SGHAT and FQNNGV. The CDR3 has 14 amino acids. V was cut by 3 bases and J by 0 bases, with 9 bases left in between. CDR3: CASSLGLYSYEQYF. In DNA form, the CDR3 reads TGTGCCAGCAGCTTGGGACTCTACTCCTACGAGCAGTACTTC.

This chain connects TRBV7-2 to TRBJ2-3; D gene ambiguous. With 5 bases removed from V and 2 bases from J, the gap between germline ends came to 5 bases. CDR3 size: 12 residues. Germline V gives CDR1 SGHTA, CDR2 FQGNSA. The CDR3 loop reads CASSKYTDTQYF. CDR3 nucleotides: TGTGCCAGCAGCAAGTACACAGATACGCAGTATTTT.

In its sample, this clonotype was seen a few times. The chain joins TRBV7-2 to TRBJ2-1; 7 nucleotides align to TRBD2. The CDR3 extends over 16 amino acids. V lost 4 bases and J lost 7; bases outside the gene matches: 13. The germline V gene has CDR1 SGHTA and CDR2 FQGNSA. The CDR3 DNA reads TGTGCCAGCAGCTCCCCTCGCAGGGAGGGAAAAAATGAGCAGTTCTTC. Translation: CASSSPRREGKNEQFF.

This chain joins TRBV5-1 and TRBJ2-2; D is ambiguous. This CDR3 region has 18 residues. V lost 1 base and J lost 2, with 18 bases in between. Looked up from germline, CDR1 is SGHRS and CDR2 is YFSETQ. This CDR3 is CASSLSIVTVINTGELFF. In nucleotides, the CDR3 is TGCGCCAGCAGCTTGTCGATCGTTACTGTGATAAACACCGGGGAGCTGTTTTTT.

The rearrangement links TRBV20-1 to TRBJ2-5; D might be TRBD2 (6 bases). The germline V gene has CDR1 DFQATT and CDR2 SNEGSKA (reference sequence). CDR3 size: 13 residues. The V and J ends lost 1 base and 5 bases respectively, with 11 bases between them. CDR3 nucleotide sequence: TGCAGTGCTAGAGTACCTAGCGCTGAGACCCAGTACTTC. Protein product: CSARVPSAETQYF.

The chain couples TRBV10-3 to TRBJ2-7, with 7 bases matching TRBD2. CDR3 length: 14 amino acids. V gave up 8 bases and J gave up 3 bases; unmatched junction bases: 10. The germline gives CDR1 ENHRY, CDR2 SYGVKD. The CDR3 loop is CAIGAGRDLYEQYF. In DNA, the CDR3 is TGTGCCATCGGGGCAGGGAGGGACCTCTACGAGCAGTACTTC.

This clonotype occurred many times. The rearrangement joins TRBV12-3 or TRBV12-4 to TRBJ1-2; D not certain. The length of the CDR3 is 12 residues. V was trimmed by 5 bases and J by 4 bases, leaving 8 bases between them. For the CDR3, the DNA is TGTGCCAGCAGTCCGCAGACCTATGGCTACACCTTC. Translation: CASSPQTYGYTF.

This clonotype was observed at least ten times. The CDR3, as DNA: TGTGCCAGCAGTCCTAGCTCCTACGAGCAGTACTTC. Its translation is CASSPSSYEQYF. This chain joins TRBV7-9 and TRBJ2-7, with no clear D. V lost 6 bases and J lost 0, with 6 bases in between. This CDR3 has 12 residues. Germline V gene sequence: CDR1 SEHNR, CDR2 FQNEAQ (reference sequence).

This clonotype was detected many times. The chain combines TRBV6-5 with TRBJ2-3; 8 bases match TRBD1. The junction had 10 bases not matched to a gene; V was cut back by 2 bases and J by 3 bases. The CDR3 extends over 17 amino acids. CDR1 and CDR2 from the germline V gene are MNHEY and SVGAGI. CDR3 in amino acids: CASSYTRQGSSTDTQYF. The CDR3 DNA reads TGTGCCAGCAGTTACACCAGACAGGGGTCCTCGACAGATACGCAGTATTTT.

In this sample, this clonotype turned up many times. The chain uses TRBV20-1 and TRBJ2-1, with D perhaps TRBD2 (6 bases). Between the trimmed V and J ends, which lost 0 bases and 5 bases, there was a span of 14 bases. The CDR3 length is 15 residues. Germline CDR1 is DFQATT and CDR2 is SNEGSKA (reference sequence). The CDR3 reads CSAREDGTLNNEQFF. CDR3 coding DNA: TGCAGTGCTAGAGAGGACGGGACTCTCAACAATGAGCAGTTCTTC.

This clonotype was seen ten or more times. The chain combines TRBV11-2 with TRBJ2-1, with TRBD2 identical over 8 bases. The V and J ends lost 5 bases and 8 bases, in that order; junction bases with no gene match: 5. This CDR3 is 13 amino acids long. Germline CDR1 SGHAT, CDR2 FQNNGV. In DNA, the CDR3 is TGTGCCAGCAGCCCAGAAGCGGGGGATGAGCAGTTCTTC. Its protein product is CASSPEAGDEQFF.

V gene TRBV5-1 combines with J gene TRBJ2-1; D possibly uses TRBD1 or TRBD2 (5 bases each). CDR3 length: 13 residues. The V gene's germline CDR1 is SGHRS and CDR2 YFSETQ. V dropped 0 bases and J dropped 14 bases, with 15 bases sitting between them. The CDR3 DNA follows: TGCGCCAGCAGCTTGGGAAACCGGGACCTGAAGTTCTTC. As protein: CASSLGNRDLKFF.

This clonotype was found a few times. The DNA of the CDR3 is TGTGCCAGCAGGTCCCGGGACCAAAAAGAGACCCAGTACTTC. This encodes CASRSRDQKETQYF. The chain couples TRBV6-1 to TRBJ2-5; D possibly matches TRBD1 or TRBD2 (5 bases each). Trimming removed 6 bases at V and 3 bases at J, with 14 bases between. The CDR3 contains 14 residues. CDR1 is MNHNS and CDR2 is SASEGT in the germline V gene.

This clonotype was seen many times. CDR3 bases: TGTGCCAGCAGCTTAGCGCACGGGGGCACCGGGGAGCTGTTTTTT. This translates into CASSLAHGGTGELFF. The V gene is TRBV7-2, the J gene TRBJ2-2; possible D gene TRBD2, 6 bases. The germline gives CDR1 SGHTA, CDR2 FQGNSA. The CDR3 consists of 15 residues. Trimming removed 0 bases at V and 4 bases at J, with 9 bases between.

This clonotype occurred a few times. The genes are TRBV10-3 and TRBJ2-4; possibly TRBD2 for D (5 bases). CDR1 and CDR2 (germline): ENHRY, SYGVKD. Trimming took off 6 bases at V and 0 bases at J, with 12 bases between the two ends. CDR3 length equals 15 residues. CDR3 sequence: CAISDTRPAKNIQYF. DNA for the CDR3: TGTGCCATCAGCGATACTAGACCAGCCAAAAACATTCAGTACTTC.

The chain combines TRBV20-1 with TRBJ2-5, with TRBD1 matching over 12 bases. This CDR3 region has 16 residues. In germline, CDR1 is DFQATT, CDR2 SNEGSKA (reference sequence). V lost 6 bases, J lost 5 bases, and 13 bases stayed unmatched. The chain's CDR3 is CSADITGDRGRETQYF. In nucleotides, the CDR3 is TGCAGTGCCGACATCACCGGGGACAGGGGGCGGGAGACCCAGTACTTC.

This clonotype occurred many times. The V gene is TRBV5-1, the J gene TRBJ2-3, with 13 bases lining up with TRBD2. The CDR3 extends over 14 amino acids. The V and J ends lost 3 bases and 6 bases, in that order; junction bases with no gene match: 1. Germline CDR1 is SGHRS and CDR2 is YFSETQ. The CDR3 spells CASSSTSGRDTQYF. For the CDR3, the DNA is TGCGCCAGCAGCTCGACTAGCGGGAGGGATACGCAGTATTTT.

This clonotype was seen only a few times. This chain uses TRBV12-3 or TRBV12-4 with TRBJ1-5; D may be TRBD1 (5 bases). Trimming pared 6 bases from V and 7 bases from J, leaving 10 bases between. This CDR3 contains 12 residues. The CDR3: CASRRGEQPQHF. In DNA form, the CDR3 reads TGTGCCAGCAGGCGGGGGGAACAGCCCCAGCATTTT.

This clonotype was detected many times. The gene calls are TRBV29-1 and TRBJ2-7; TRBD2 matches 11 bases. Germline V gene lookup returns CDR1 SQVTM and CDR2 ANQGSEA. CDR3 length: 15 amino acids. V trimming: 2 bases; J trimming: 5 bases; junction bases outside the gene matches: 8. The CDR3 DNA follows: TGCAGCGTTGAAACTAGCGGGAGAAATATTAACGAGCAGTACTTC. Translating it yields CSVETSGRNINEQYF.

This clonotype occurred many times. The V call is TRBV20-1, the J call TRBJ2-7; D unresolved. The length of the CDR3 is 12 residues. V gave up 5 bases and J gave up 0 bases, with 8 bases separating them. Germline V gene lookup returns CDR1 DFQATT and CDR2 SNEGSKA (reference sequence). The CDR3 region has the DNA TGCAGTGCTTCCGGGCCCTCCTACGAGCAGTACTTC. Encoded protein: CSASGPSYEQYF.

The rearrangement uses TRBV6-5 and TRBJ2-1; possibly TRBD2 for D (5 bases). V shed 2 bases and J shed 4 bases, with 12 bases lying between them. Looked up from germline, CDR1 is MNHEY and CDR2 is SVGAGI. CDR3 length: 15 amino acids. The CDR3 nucleotides are TGTGCCAGCAGTTACATTAGCGCCCCGTACAATGAGCAGTTCTTC. Amino acid sequence: CASSYISAPYNEQFF.

The chain recombines TRBV5-1 with TRBJ2-4, with D possibly matching TRBD1 (6 bases). CDR3 length: 15 residues. Germline V gene data show CDR1 as SGHRS and CDR2 as YFSETQ. The V end was cut by 0 bases, the J end by 0 bases, with 7 bases between. The CDR3 sequence: CASSLGTVAKNIQYF. CDR3 bases: TGCGCCAGCAGCTTGGGGACAGTAGCCAAAAACATTCAGTACTTC.

There are many counts of this clonotype. This sequence joins TRBV29-1 and TRBJ2-5; TRBD2 matches 9 bases. The CDR3 covers 18 residues. Losses at the gene ends were 5 bases for V and 0 bases for J; bases not matched to a gene: 16. Germline assignment: CDR1 SQVTM and CDR2 ANQGSEA. CDR3 protein: CSVSGTGSGRPNQETQYF. In nucleotides, the CDR3 is TGCAGCGTTTCGGGTACCGGAAGCGGGAGGCCCAACCAAGAGACCCAGTACTTC.

This clonotype was observed a few times. The rearrangement links TRBV12-3 or TRBV12-4 to TRBJ2-1, with 12 bases matching TRBD2. The V segment lost 7 bases and the J segment 9 bases; nucleotides outside the gene matches: 7. The CDR3 spans 14 residues. The CDR3 DNA is TGTGCCAGCAATCTAGCGGGGGGGCTCGGTGAGCAGTTCTTC. It translates to CASNLAGGLGEQFF.

The rearrangement links TRBV29-1 to TRBJ2-7; 7 bases fit TRBD1. The CDR3 sequence is 13 residues long. The V segment lost 6 bases and the J segment 2 bases; nucleotides outside the gene matches: 7. Germline V gene data show CDR1 as SQVTM and CDR2 as ANQGSEA. CDR3 sequence reads: CSVKTGVAYEQYF. CDR3 sequence (DNA): TGCAGCGTCAAAACAGGGGTCGCCTACGAGCAGTACTTC.

The sample holds a few counts of this clonotype. This chain joins TRBV7-9 and TRBJ2-3, with D maybe TRBD1 (6 bases). CDR3 size: 14 residues. V dropped 7 bases and J dropped 1 base, with 12 bases sitting between them. Germline-derived CDR1 and CDR2 are SEHNR and FQNEAQ (reference sequence). CDR3 in amino acids: CASTVGGGTDTQYF. CDR3 nucleotide sequence: TGTGCCAGCACGGTTGGGGGCGGCACAGATACGCAGTATTTT. The full variable domain, completed using reference TRBV7-9 and TRBJ2-3, is DTGVSQNPRHKITKRGQNVTFRCDPISEHNRLYWYRQTLGQGPEFLTYFQNEAQLEKSRLLSDRFSAERPKGSFSTLEIQRTEQGDSAMYLCASTVGGGTDTQYFGPGTRLTVL.

This clonotype appeared a few times. The V call is TRBV7-2, the J call TRBJ2-3; 9 bases agree with TRBD2. V was pared by 5 bases and J by 4 bases, with 10 bases of the junction left unmatched. Germline V lookup: CDR1 SGHTA, CDR2 FQGNSA. The CDR3 consists of 16 residues. The CDR3 here is CASSLVGGRASDTQYF. DNA for the CDR3: TGTGCCAGCAGCCTAGTGGGCGGGAGGGCCTCAGATACGCAGTATTTT.

The chain recombines TRBV12-3 or TRBV12-4 with TRBJ2-1; 10 bases agree with TRBD2. With V trimmed by 6 bases and J by 3 bases, 5 bases remained unmatched. This CDR3 comprises 15 residues. CDR3 nucleotides: TGTGCCAGCAGCCTAGCGGGGGACATCTACAATGAGCAGTTCTTC. Translated, it gives CASSLAGDIYNEQFF.

This clonotype appeared a few times. The V call is TRBV7-9, the J call TRBJ1-1; D not certain. This CDR3 region has 14 residues. Germline V gene data show CDR1 as SEHNR and CDR2 as FQNEAQ (reference sequence). Deletions cut 4 bases from V and 1 base from J, with 10 bases between. The CDR3 here is CASSYLSGNTEAFF. CDR3 nucleotide sequence: TGTGCCAGCAGCTACCTGTCGGGGAACACTGAAGCTTTCTTT.

The rearrangement uses TRBV28 and TRBJ1-5; 7 bases agree with TRBD1. The CDR3 loop spans 13 amino acids. V lost 9 bases, J lost 6 bases, and 8 bases stayed unmatched. Germline values: CDR1 MDHEN, CDR2 SYDVKM. As DNA, the CDR3 is TGTGCCAGTGTCGGGACAGTGGGTCAGCCCCAGCATTTT. Translating it yields CASVGTVGQPQHF.